Sequencing of this T cell receptor (beta chain) was carried out in a study of T cell responses to AZD1222 COVID-19 vaccine (dated by TCRdb to the early 2020s). Some background on the complete study: AZD1222 recipients with second doses at about 4 weeks or about 12 weeks were pooled, because spike-specific TCR depth and breadth did not differ between schedules. Trial participants were enrolled into age subgroups of 18-55, 56-69 and 70-plus years, which contained approximately 150, 30 and 60 TCR-sequenced participants, respectively. A total of around 240 trial participants underwent TCR sequencing, of whom about 210 received two doses of AZD1222 and about 26 received two doses of the MenACWY control vaccine. The study at large found these results: Conclusions about previously exposed vaccinees were limited because only six or seven AZD1222 recipients were SARS-CoV-2 seropositive at baseline. After two AZD1222 doses, spike-specific TCR breadth and depth were significantly higher than at day 0 and than in MenACWY recipients. In the small 56-69-year group, the increase in depth fell short of significance, most likely because of low power. Because no day 14 peak-response samples were available, the repertoires could be characterized only after the peak T cell response. CD4 TCRs associated with the vaccine covered the entire spike protein, and the dominant responses were in regions 160-218 and 743-854. Nearly half of unique spike-specific TCRs reportedly recognized epitopes outside regions mutated in the B.1.351 and B.1.1.7 variants. Participants were mostly white British, with more females than males. The authors suggested clonal diversity may have been underestimated.

As for this clone: No antigen is known for it. Base-call qualities are not available, and no considerably larger clone is one nucleotide away.

Per the publication, the time point label means: baseline before first vaccination. Vaccinee samples came from UK trials COV001 and COV002, including a single-blind randomized controlled phase 2/3 trial of AZD1222 (ChAdOx1 nCoV-19) in healthy adults. For TCRbeta chain sequencing, PBMC samples were collected from trial participants at day 0 and at day 28 after the second dose. The CDR3 regions of human TCRbeta chains were subjected to immunosequencing. As for the authors' bioinformatics: TCRs in the repertoires were matched against a reference library of SARS-CoV-2-specific TCRs that had been generated with the MIRA antigen-specificity platform. Breadth meant the fraction of unique TCRs that were SARS-CoV-2-associated, whereas depth meant the fraction of total T cells that were SARS-CoV-2-associated. Using the MIRA data, every spike-specific TCR was mapped to the spike region that the TCR reacted to and assigned to either a CD4 or a CD8 class. Log10-transformed breadth and depth values were compared by one-way ANOVA with Sidak's multiple comparisons tests. Sourced from immuneACCESS, this table was stored by TCRdb with only in-frame sequences that have V and J called. A share of the clones is absent; for the studies checked, an unresolved V gene accounts for under half, and the remainder has no known explanation. V and J calls and clone size follow that table, whereas D and trimming were derived from the DNA. Present in this sample are more than 150,000 clones, around 94% of which were seen just once. About 10% of the sample is taken by the ten largest.

The TCR sequence derives from an adult in good health. The sequenced sample was peripheral blood, obtained on day 0 of AZD1222 vaccination.

The nucleotide sequence is TGTGCCAGCAGTTTGGACTGGACACAGGAGCAGTTCTTC. Its protein reads: CASSLDWTQEQFF. The rearrangement joined TRBV6-5 to TRBJ2-1; the D element might be TRBD1 or TRBD2, as each aligns at 5 bases. For CDR1 and CDR2, the germline V gene lists MNHEY and SVGAGI. At the junction V is shortened by 4 bases and J by 10 bases, with 14 bases in between. From cysteine to phenylalanine, the CDR3 is 13 amino acids long. CDR3 DNA is the only sequence kept; it has 39 bases, read in frame from the first base.